Listed below are T cell receptor beta chains from one sample, sequenced in a study of T cells in Graves' hyperthyroidism and ophthalmopathy. MiXCR, applied by TCRdb to the multiplex PCR reads, yields one record per CDR3 protein. The repertoire holds some 500,000 distinct CDR3 sequences, with around a quarter as singletons. Input material: blood. These receptor sequences come from a woman aged 25 to 39 with Graves' ophthalmopathy. Each CDR3 is given with its conserved first and last residue.

j_gene,len,v_gene,CDR3aa
TRBJ2-7,16,TRBV5-1,CASSLLTSGSSYEQYF
TRBJ1-3,12,TRBV30,CAWAYSGNTIYF
TRBJ1-2,14,TRBV7-2,CASSFIGDDYGYTF
TRBJ2-3,14,TRBV6-5,CASSYRVSTDTQYF
TRBJ2-2,14,TRBV19,CASLPRTNTGELFF
TRBJ1-2,13,TRBV19,CASSAQDIYGYTF
TRBJ2-7,15,TRBV11-2,CASSPRLAGDYEQYF
TRBJ1-1,16,TRBV4-2,CASSQDPGGWYTEAFF
TRBJ1-1,15,TRBV12-3/TRBV12-4,CASSLTPTLNTEAFF
TRBJ2-7,14,TRBV6-1,CASSRRDRVYEQYF
TRBJ2-7,15,TRBV28,CASSLKLAGPYTPYF
TRBJ1-2,12,TRBV3-1,CASSQDFYGYTF
TRBJ1-6,14,TRBV6-1,CASSEAGPTAPLHF
TRBJ1-1,14,TRBV11-1,CASSSGTVSTEAFF
TRBJ1-2,14,TRBV19,CASSSSGTAYGYTF
TRBJ2-2,15,TRBV7-2,CASRDRSGGAGELFF
TRBJ1-2,15,TRBV12-3/TRBV12-4,CASSFSAQPSGGYTF
TRBJ1-1,14,TRBV5-1,CASSLLRGGAEAFF
TRBJ2-5,12,TRBV28,CASSRTLETQYF
TRBJ2-4,17,TRBV12-3/TRBV12-4,CASSLRSGFGAKNIQYF
TRBJ2-5,17,TRBV6-2/TRBV6-3,CASSSGTGIMIQETQYF
TRBJ1-6,15,TRBV6-5,CASSYSTKEDSPLHF
TRBJ1-1,14,TRBV5-4,CASSSSSASTEAFF
TRBJ1-2,14,TRBV6-1,CASSARQGNYGYTF
TRBJ2-5,13,TRBV12-3/TRBV12-4,CASSLWQSETQYF
TRBJ1-1,15,TRBV11-2,CASAPTGAPRAEAFF
TRBJ1-1,16,TRBV2,CASSEREARGNTEAFF
TRBJ2-2,13,TRBV9,CASSAGWAGELFF
TRBJ1-1,11,TRBV6-1,CASTPRTEAFF
TRBJ1-5,13,TRBV6-1,CASIETGFQPQHF
TRBJ2-5,17,TRBV20-1,CSARDAQRGGLMETQYF
TRBJ2-6,15,TRBV12-3/TRBV12-4,CASSFPPSGANVLTF
TRBJ1-2,13,TRBV2,CASNRGEDYGYTF
TRBJ2-2,17,TRBV2,CASSHIIRGLNTGELFF
TRBJ2-7,16,TRBV6-2/TRBV6-3,CASTKPWRDKSYEQYF
TRBJ2-2,15,TRBV12-3/TRBV12-4,CASSLAGAATGELFF
TRBJ1-2,16,TRBV10-3,CAISVEDSFLNYGYTF
TRBJ2-7,11,TRBV6-2/TRBV6-3,CASRQTGEQYF
TRBJ1-2,16,TRBV2,CASSETLTGTGYGYTF
TRBJ2-7,14,TRBV30,CAWSPGTVNWEQYF
TRBJ1-1,14,TRBV7-3,CASSLRDREKKAFF
TRBJ2-4,12,TRBV11-2,CASSPTGNIKYF
TRBJ1-1,15,TRBV13,CASSFRQGGVTEAFF
TRBJ1-2,15,TRBV7-2,CASSYHNTYLYGYTF
TRBJ2-2,18,TRBV11-2,CASSLRTSGGSDTGELFF
TRBJ2-7,14,TRBV4-1,CASSQDTGTYEQYF
TRBJ1-5,15,TRBV6-1,CASRTGAGGNQPQHF
TRBJ1-5,15,TRBV7-9,CASSPTGQGNQPQHF
TRBJ1-2,15,TRBV20-1,CSAKDRGPPNYGYTF
TRBJ2-7,10,TRBV20-1,CSASSDRQYF
TRBJ1-2,12,TRBV6-5,CARQGVDYGYTF
TRBJ2-5,14,TRBV20-1,CSAPKAGGRETQYF
TRBJ1-1,14,TRBV20-1,CSALPDRSATEAFF
TRBJ2-7,15,TRBV7-9,CASSHGGQRMLGQYF
TRBJ1-5,16,TRBV11-1,CASSGEATGASQPQHF
TRBJ1-1,16,TRBV6-5,CASSTQGGRKRFEAFF
TRBJ2-5,18,TRBV7-2,CASSLAPGTSGSSETQYF
TRBJ2-7,15,TRBV4-3,CASSVGTSGVDEQYF
TRBJ2-7,14,TRBV12-3/TRBV12-4,CASSTGTSGREQYF
TRBJ2-5,15,TRBV11-2,CASSLAFRRQETQYF